What follows is one T cell receptor (beta chain) and its context. No antigen is known for it. This record comes from a study of cytomegalovirus exposure and HLA in healthy donors. Findings and caveats of the study: The study listed 164 cytomegalovirus-associated TCR beta chains.

The PCR had 60 Vbeta and 13 Jbeta primers. The table came from immunoSEQ multiplex PCR; TCRdb's copy has only in-frame clones and leaves some out. The repertoire has some 110,000 clones, roughly four fifths of them found once; the top ten carry 5% to 7.5%. The receptor's source is a woman in her fifties or sixties in good health and CMV-seropositive. Sequenced material: PBMCs.

The CDR3 DNA follows: TGTGCCAGCAGCCCTCGAGGGGGACAGGCATTCACAGATACGCAGTATTTT. Translating it yields CASSPRGGQAFTDTQYF. The rearrangement joins TRBV7-3 to TRBJ2-3; 8 bases are shared with TRBD1. After removal of 5 bases from V and 2 bases from J, the junction contained 12 bases not matched to a gene. CDR3 length: 17 amino acids. Per the germline V gene, CDR1 is SGHTA and CDR2 is FQGTGA.